This T cell receptor beta chain was documented in a study of CD8+ T cells in alopecia areata. The study, taken as a whole, reports: Tissue-resident alphabeta T cells belonging to normal skin likewise get sequenced within scalp specimens. Lesional scalp displayed greater clonality than normal scalp, most notably in alopecia totalis/universalis. Mice showed clearer TCR sharing than patients did, a gap that was possibly HLA-related.

In each case, RNA was isolated and then reverse transcribed into cDNA as the sequencing template. Profiled with immunoSEQ multiplex PCR; TCRdb holds only in-frame clones, not every one. The sample consists of 95,000 to 120,000 clones, roughly 60% of them appearing once. As concerns this clone: Antigen specificity is unknown.

This receptor was taken from a human donor in good health. The sequencing sample was made of CD8+ T cells sorted from blood.

The CDR3 sequence is CSVEVLSQRASGGYTF. The CDR3 DNA follows: TGCAGCGTTGAAGTCCTCTCACAAAGGGCATCGGGTGGCTACACCTTC. The chain has TRBV29-1 and TRBJ1-2; D gene ambiguous. V lost 1 base, J lost 7 bases, and 22 bases lay in between. Germline V gene sequence: CDR1 SQVTM, CDR2 ANQGSEA. The CDR3 has 16 residues.